Shown below are 8 T cell receptor beta chains from a single sample sequenced in a study of cytomegalovirus exposure and HLA in healthy donors. In the PCR, 60 Vbeta and 13 Jbeta primers were used. Assay: immunoSEQ multiplex PCR; the TCRdb copy retains only in-frame clones and omits some. The table includes approximately 210,000 clones, about 77% detected once. The specimen was PBMCs. All receptors derive from a woman younger than 45 in good health and CMV-seropositive.

This clone showed up just a few times. This chain uses TRBV30 with TRBJ1-4; 9 bases map to TRBD1. The germline V gene has CDR1 GTSNPN and CDR2 SVGIG (reference sequence). The CDR3 sequence is 16 residues long. The trim removed 2 bases at V and 8 bases at J, leaving 12 bases unmatched. The chain's CDR3 is CAWSLITGGVFEKLFF. In DNA, the CDR3 is TGTGCCTGGAGTCTAATCACAGGGGGCGTATTCGAAAAACTGTTTTTT.

This chain uses TRBV10-3 with TRBJ2-3; possible D gene TRBD1, 5 bases. The V end was cut by 8 bases, the J end by 4 bases, with 10 bases between. Germline V CDR1 and CDR2: ENHRY, SYGVKD. This CDR3 region has 12 residues. The CDR3 DNA is TGTGCCATCGCGCAGGGATCAGATACGCAGTATTTT. Its protein is CAIAQGSDTQYF.

This chain links TRBV4-1 with TRBJ1-1; 9 bases match TRBD1. Trimming removed 3 bases from V and 5 bases from J; junction bases left unmatched: 7. Per the germline V gene, CDR1 is MGHRA and CDR2 is YSYEKL. This CDR3 has 15 residues. CDR3 sequence reads: CASSHIGQGRTEAFF. The CDR3 DNA is TGCGCCAGCAGCCACATTGGACAGGGGCGAACTGAAGCTTTCTTT.

The rearrangement joins TRBV11-2 to TRBJ2-3; 7 nucleotides line up with TRBD1. V trimming: 7 bases; J trimming: 5 bases; junction bases outside the gene matches: 9. CDR3 length: 14 residues. CDR1 is SGHAT and CDR2 is FQNNGV in the germline V gene. This chain's CDR3 is CASKRGRARDTQYF. DNA of the CDR3: TGTGCCAGCAAGAGGGGGCGCGCCCGAGATACGCAGTATTTT.

The V gene is TRBV5-1, the J gene TRBJ1-1; D remains ambiguous. CDR3 length equals 15 residues. CDR1 SGHRS and CDR2 YFSETQ come from the germline V gene. Trimming took 4 bases from V and 1 from J, leaving 14 bases between them. In nucleotides, the CDR3 is TGCGCCAGCAGCACCGAGTATCGGGGGAACACTGAAGCTTTCTTT. Encoded protein: CASSTEYRGNTEAFF.

This clone was detected ten times or more. This CDR3 is CASSPWPGREAFF. The CDR3 nucleotides read TGTGCCAGCAGCCCGTGGCCGGGGAGGGAAGCTTTCTTT. V gene TRBV7-2 combines with J gene TRBJ1-1; D remains unclear. Germline V CDR1 and CDR2: SGHTA, FQGNSA. Trimming left V 5 bases short and J 8 bases short, with 15 bases between. The CDR3 runs to 13 residues.

The table lists this clone with a few counts. The rearrangement uses TRBV6-5 and TRBJ2-7; 9 bases agree with TRBD1. This CDR3 spans 15 amino acids. Losses at the gene ends were 6 bases for V and 2 bases for J; bases not matched to a gene: 8. Germline V gene sequence: CDR1 MNHEY, CDR2 SVGAGI. CDR3 in DNA: TGTGCCAGCAGCTTATACGGGACAGGGACCTACGAGCAGTACTTC. Translation gives CASSLYGTGTYEQYF.

Concerning this clone itself: The sample carries other DNA sequences with the same CDR3. The chain is built from TRBV5-1 and TRBJ2-5; a possible D gene is TRBD1 (5 bases). CDR3 length: 12 amino acids. The germline gives CDR1 SGHRS, CDR2 YFSETQ. The V end was cut by 4 bases, the J end by 4 bases, with 8 bases between. DNA of the CDR3: TGCGCCAGCAGCCAGCAGGGAGAGACCCAGTACTTC. It translates to CASSQQGETQYF.